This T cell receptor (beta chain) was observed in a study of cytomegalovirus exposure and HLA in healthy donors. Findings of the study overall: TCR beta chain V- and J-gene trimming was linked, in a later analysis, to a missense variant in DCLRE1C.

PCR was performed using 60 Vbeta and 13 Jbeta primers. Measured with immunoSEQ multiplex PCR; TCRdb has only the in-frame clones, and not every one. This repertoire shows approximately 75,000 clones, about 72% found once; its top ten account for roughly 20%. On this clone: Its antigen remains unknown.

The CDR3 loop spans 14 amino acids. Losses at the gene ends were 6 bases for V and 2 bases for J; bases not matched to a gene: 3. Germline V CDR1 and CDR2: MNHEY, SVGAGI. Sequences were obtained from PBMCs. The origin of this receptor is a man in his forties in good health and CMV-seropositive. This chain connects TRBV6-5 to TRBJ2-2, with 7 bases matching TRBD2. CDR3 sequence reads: CASRERGNTGELFF. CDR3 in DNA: TGTGCCAGCAGGGAGCGGGGTAACACCGGGGAGCTGTTTTTT.